The entry below describes one TCR beta chain. TCRdb re-analyzed the 5' RACE reads; it lists each CDR3 protein once, without DNA. The sample is made up of about 160,000 distinct CDR3 sequences, and the top ten hold around 20% of it. The sample is drawn from a study of T cells expressing NK-cell markers. Study overall: Seven of the eight sequenced donors were HCMV-seropositive; one was seronegative.

Germline V gives CDR1 SNHLY, CDR2 FYNNEI. This CDR3 contains 15 residues. The sample comprised blood T cells: a sorted CD56 or NKG2C T cell subset, CD4+ or CD8+ T cells, or bulk PBMC T cells (not recorded which). V is TRBV2 and J is TRBJ2-3; with no DNA, the TCRdb D assignment of TRBD1 cannot be verified. The source is a man between 18 and 69 years old in good health. CDR3 residues: CASRPGAASTDTQYF.